These T cell receptor beta chains were read from a single sample in a study of T cells in localized non-small cell lung cancer. Only in-frame clones appear in the TCRdb table, and some are missing; sequencing was by immunoSEQ multiplex PCR. The table records 52,000 or so clones, roughly 90% of them present only once. This sample comprised peripheral blood, obtained before any cancer treatment. The origin of the receptors is a male donor at least 60 years old with stage III squamous cell lung carcinoma. CDR3s include the opening cysteine and the closing phenylalanine or tryptophan. The order of the fields is clone size, V gene, J gene, D gene, CDR3 protein, CDR3 DNA. The D gene is left open where the match is weak. The size field is filled for only some rows; it gives once, few, many or a size class.

.	TRBV7-9	TRBJ2-2	TRBD2	CASSEGTSGSSVTGELFF	TGTGCCAGCAGCGAAGGGACTAGCGGGAGTTCTGTCACCGGGGAGCTGTTTTTT
.	TRBV29-1	TRBJ1-1	.	CSVRQLITEAFF	TGCAGCGTTCGACAGTTAATCACTGAAGCTTTCTTT
once	TRBV28	TRBJ1-3	.	CASTPGGSGNTIYF	TGTGCCAGCACCCCAGGTGGATCTGGAAACACCATATATTTT
once	TRBV5-1	TRBJ1-2	.	CASSLASFYGYTF	TGCGCCAGCAGCTTGGCGAGCTTCTATGGCTACACCTTC
.	TRBV18	TRBJ1-1	.	CASSPTDINTEAFF	TGTGCCAGCTCACCGACAGACATAAACACTGAAGCTTTCTTT
.	TRBV5-1	TRBJ2-7	.	CASSSNVVGEQYF	TGCGCCAGCAGCTCAAACGTCGTGGGCGAGCAGTACTTC
.	TRBV5-4	TRBJ2-3	.	CASSLGGGSDTQYF	TGTGCCAGCAGCTTGGGGGGCGGGTCAGATACGCAGTATTTT
.	TRBV28	TRBJ2-7	.	CASTKGGATYEQYF	TGTGCCAGCACCAAGGGGGGGGCGACCTACGAGCAGTACTTC
.	TRBV2	TRBJ2-3	TRBD2	CASSFSGSSEDTQYF	TGTGCCAGCAGTTTTAGCGGGAGTAGCGAAGATACGCAGTATTTT
.	TRBV30	TRBJ1-2	.	CAWSVGTSGYTF	TGTGCCTGGAGTGTAGGCACCTCTGGCTACACCTTC
.	TRBV7-6	TRBJ2-3	TRBD2	CASSLGGRFARTDTQYF	TGTGCCAGCAGCTTAGGCGGGAGGTTCGCCCGCACAGATACGCAGTATTTT
.	TRBV7-8	TRBJ1-2	.	CASSLALGATNYGYTF	TGTGCCAGCAGCTTAGCGTTAGGGGCGACTAACTATGGCTACACCTTC
.	TRBV30	TRBJ2-1	.	CAWETGTEQFF	TGTGCCTGGGAGACCGGGACAGAGCAGTTCTTC
.	TRBV6-1	TRBJ1-5	.	CASSEAVAGVGQPQHF	TGTGCCAGCAGTGAAGCCGTGGCAGGGGTGGGTCAGCCCCAGCATTTT
.	TRBV6-5	TRBJ1-1	.	CASSRGPLAFF	TGTGCCAGCAGTAGGGGTCCCTTAGCTTTCTTT
.	TRBV7-9	TRBJ2-2	.	CASSLQGLAGELFF	TGTGCCAGCAGCTTACAGGGGCTAGCCGGGGAGCTGTTTTTT
.	TRBV4-3	TRBJ2-7	TRBD1	CASSRDRFYEQYF	TGCGCCAGCAGCCGGGACAGGTTTTACGAGCAGTACTTC
.	TRBV29-1	TRBJ2-7	.	CSVEEGWGGEQYF	TGCAGCGTTGAAGAAGGCTGGGGTGGCGAGCAGTACTTC
few	TRBV6-5	TRBJ2-3	.	CASSHRHDTDTQYF	TGTGCCAGCAGCCACCGGCACGACACAGATACGCAGTATTTT
.	TRBV6-6	TRBJ2-2	TRBD1	CASTLTTGYTGELFF	TGTGCCAGCACCCTTACGACAGGGTATACCGGGGAGCTGTTTTTT
.	TRBV7-2	TRBJ2-7	.	CASSTGSEQYF	TGTGCCAGCAGCACCGGGAGCGAGCAGTACTTC
.	TRBV27	TRBJ1-2	.	CASSPTVGGGTSNYGYTF	TGTGCCAGCAGTCCGACCGTAGGGGGGGGAACCTCTAACTATGGCTACACCTTC
.	TRBV2	TRBJ2-1	TRBD1	CASSLTGVGYEQFF	TGTGCCAGCAGTCTGACAGGGGTAGGCTATGAGCAGTTCTTC
.	TRBV30	TRBJ2-5	TRBD1	CAWSDGRGRGETQYF	TGTGCCTGGAGTGATGGCAGGGGGCGAGGAGAGACCCAGTACTTC
.	TRBV7-6	TRBJ2-3	TRBD2	CASSLRQGGGVTDTQYF	TGTGCCAGCAGCTTACGACAGGGCGGGGGGGTAACAGATACGCAGTATTTT
.	TRBV4-3	TRBJ2-7	.	CASSQEPRTGEQYF	TGCGCCAGCAGCCAAGAGCCTCGAACGGGCGAGCAGTACTTC
few	TRBV7-9	TRBJ2-5	.	CASSLGQGLETQYF	TGTGCCAGCAGCTTAGGCCAGGGGCTAGAGACCCAGTACTTC
.	TRBV5-1	TRBJ2-3	.	CASSSRVTDTQYF	TGCGCCAGCAGCTCAAGGGTCACAGATACGCAGTATTTT
.	TRBV25-1	TRBJ2-5	TRBD1	CASSSVRGGAWETQYF	TGTGCCAGCAGTAGCGTAAGAGGGGGCGCGTGGGAGACCCAGTACTTC
.	TRBV6-6	TRBJ2-1	TRBD2	CASSKTSGVTSDRLF	TGTGCCAGCAGTAAGACTAGCGGGGTTACGTCTGACAGGCTCTTC
few	TRBV19	TRBJ1-2	.	CASSIEPQDYGYTF	TGTGCCAGTAGTATAGAACCACAGGACTATGGCTACACCTTC
.	TRBV28	TRBJ1-3	.	CASSFGSGVRGNTIYF	TGTGCCAGCAGTTTTGGGTCCGGGGTACGTGGAAACACCATATATTTT
.	TRBV7-8	TRBJ2-2	.	CASSWLGTANTGELFF	TGTGCCAGCAGCTGGCTTGGGACGGCAAACACCGGGGAGCTGTTTTTT
once	TRBV28	TRBJ1-2	.	CASSLERASYGYTF	TGTGCCAGCAGTTTGGAAAGGGCTTCCTATGGCTACACCTTC